This is a list of T cell receptor beta chains from one sample in a study of T cells in Graves' hyperthyroidism and ophthalmopathy. TCRdb ran MiXCR on the multiplex PCR reads and lists one entry per CDR3 protein. This table holds roughly 800,000 distinct CDR3 sequences, approximately 40% found once. The sequencing input was blood. The receptors shown here come from a man in his late teens or twenties with Graves' hyperthyroidism. Each CDR3 is given with its conserved first and last residue. D genes are given only for firm matches. Clone size is not always given. Where it is, it says once, few, many or a class for expanded clones.

clone size	D gene	V gene	J gene	CDR3 DNA	CDR3 protein
many	-	TRBV12-3/TRBV12-4	TRBJ2-5	TGTGCCAGCCAGCAGATCCAAGAGACCCAGTACTTC	CASQQIQETQYF
few	-	TRBV12-3/TRBV12-4	TRBJ1-1	TGTGCCAGCAGTTTGTGGCAGGCGGGAGCTTTCTTT	CASSLWQAGAFF
-	TRBD1	TRBV29-1	TRBJ1-2	TGCAGCAGCTTAGGGCGGGACAGGGCTAGCTACACCTTC	CSSLGRDRASYTF
many	TRBD1	TRBV19	TRBJ2-5	TGTGCCAGTAAGGACAGGGGAATTGAGACCCAGTACTTC	CASKDRGIETQYF
once	TRBD2	TRBV6-5	TRBJ2-7	TGTGCCAGCAGTGAATGGGTCTCGGGGGGATACGAGCAGTACTTC	CASSEWVSGGYEQYF
many	-	TRBV2	TRBJ2-7	TGTGCCAGCAGCTCTTCGGGAGAGCAGTACTTC	CASSSSGEQYF
-	TRBD1	TRBV20-1	TRBJ1-1	TGCAGTGCCACCGGACAGGGAAAGGCTTTCTTT	CSATGQGKAFF
-	TRBD1	TRBV2	TRBJ1-1	TGTGCCAGCAGTTTGGACAGGGGTTACACTGAAGCTTTCTTT	CASSLDRGYTEAFF
few	-	TRBV12-5	TRBJ1-6	TGTGCTAGTGGTTTTCAGGGCAAAGCTAATTCACCCCTCCACTTT	CASGFQGKANSPLHF
-	-	TRBV12-3/TRBV12-4	TRBJ2-5	TGTGCCAGCAGTTTATGGGAAGTTAGAGAGACCCAGTACTTC	CASSLWEVRETQYF
few	TRBD2	TRBV9	TRBJ2-5	TGTGCCAGCAGCTTTAGCGGGGGAAGTGGAGAGACCCAGTACTTC	CASSFSGGSGETQYF
-	-	TRBV25-1	TRBJ1-2	TGTGCCAGCAGTGACGGTTTTTTGGATGGCTACACCTTC	CASSDGFLDGYTF
-	TRBD1	TRBV19	TRBJ1-4	TGTGCCAGTACCCTCGTTGGGACAGGGCACGAAAAACTGTTTTTT	CASTLVGTGHEKLFF
few	-	TRBV7-6	TRBJ1-1	TGTGCCAGCAGCCCAAGTCCGAAGACTGAAGCTTTCTTT	CASSPSPKTEAFF
few	-	TRBV14	TRBJ2-7	TGTGCCAGCAGCCAAGCTGGCGGCATCGAGCAGTACTTC	CASSQAGGIEQYF